This entry features one T cell receptor beta chain sequence. Its antigen remains unidentified. This sample is drawn from a study of cytomegalovirus exposure and HLA in healthy donors. Study-wide background: As released early, the data held approximately 80 million unique TCRs from HLA-typed donors.

Overall study results and limits: An analysis was carried out later, and it reportedly showed fewer N-insertions in an Asian-associated ancestry cluster than the approximately 700-donor mean. Later analysis showed most CMV-associated TCR beta chains appearing HLA-restricted.

After removal of 6 bases from V and 6 bases from J, the junction contained 1 base not matched to a gene. This CDR3 comprises 12 residues. Germline CDR1 reads ENHRY; CDR2 reads SYGVKD. PCR involved 60 Vbeta and 13 Jbeta primers. Some clones are missing from TCRdb's copy, which holds only in-frame ones; the method was immunoSEQ multiplex PCR. This repertoire shows about 210,000 clones, about four fifths found once; its top ten account for roughly 5.5%. This receptor was identified in a man in his forties in good health and CMV-seropositive. The material sequenced was PBMCs. The chain recombines TRBV10-3 with TRBJ2-2; 7 nucleotides agree with TRBD1. CDR3 residues: CAISQGAGELFF. The CDR3 coding sequence is TGTGCCATCAGCCAGGGGGCCGGGGAGCTGTTTTTT.